These T cell receptor beta chains were read from a single sample in a study of T cell responses to AZD1222 COVID-19 vaccine. Sequencing used immunoSEQ multiplex PCR; TCRdb keeps in-frame clones, though not all of them. The data hold some 98,000 clones, with around nine tenths observed a single time. Sequencing was performed on peripheral blood, taken 28 days after the second AZD1222 dose. The receptors shown here come from an adult who received the AZD1222 COVID-19 vaccine. CDR3s include the opening cysteine and the closing phenylalanine or tryptophan. A D gene is named only where the DNA matches it firmly. Clone size appears in some rows only: once, few, many, or a class for an expanded clone.

J gene: TRBJ1-5
clone size: -
V gene: TRBV29-1
D gene: -
CDR3 protein: CSVGNLAGQPQHF
CDR3 DNA: TGCAGCGTTGGCAATCTGGCGGGGCAGCCCCAGCATTTT

J gene: TRBJ1-1
clone size: once
V gene: TRBV28
D gene: -
CDR3 protein: CASRSTGNTEAFF
CDR3 DNA: TGTGCCAGCAGATCCACAGGGAACACTGAAGCTTTCTTT

J gene: TRBJ1-5
clone size: -
V gene: TRBV19
D gene: -
CDR3 protein: CASSIAIRGSQPQHF
CDR3 DNA: TGTGCCAGTAGTATTGCGATAAGAGGGAGTCAGCCCCAGCATTTT

J gene: TRBJ2-7
clone size: once
V gene: TRBV6-5
D gene: TRBD1
CDR3 protein: CASSPGQGIYEQYF
CDR3 DNA: TGTGCCAGCAGCCCGGGACAGGGGATATACGAGCAGTACTTC

J gene: TRBJ2-4
clone size: -
V gene: TRBV6-5
D gene: -
CDR3 protein: CASSPGFKGQNIQYF
CDR3 DNA: TGTGCCAGCAGCCCCGGTTTTAAGGGACAAAACATTCAGTACTTC

J gene: TRBJ2-7
clone size: -
V gene: TRBV10-3
D gene: -
CDR3 protein: CAIKLRNEQYF
CDR3 DNA: TGTGCCATCAAGTTAAGGAACGAGCAGTACTTC

J gene: TRBJ2-1
clone size: -
V gene: TRBV11-2
D gene: -
CDR3 protein: CASRKGGGLFSYNEQFF
CDR3 DNA: TGTGCCAGCAGGAAGGGGGGGGGACTCTTTTCCTACAATGAGCAGTTCTTC

J gene: TRBJ2-5
clone size: -
V gene: TRBV6-1
D gene: -
CDR3 protein: CASSEAGQETQYF
CDR3 DNA: TGTGCCAGCAGTGAAGCAGGGCAAGAGACCCAGTACTTC

J gene: TRBJ1-4
clone size: -
V gene: TRBV5-5
D gene: TRBD1
CDR3 protein: CASTVQPGQGGEKLFF
CDR3 DNA: TGTGCCAGCACCGTCCAACCGGGACAGGGTGGTGAAAAACTGTTTTTT

J gene: TRBJ1-1
clone size: -
V gene: TRBV28
D gene: TRBD1
CDR3 protein: CASSLTPGQHGAFF
CDR3 DNA: TGTGCCAGCAGTCTCACTCCGGGACAGCATGGGGCTTTCTTT

J gene: TRBJ1-2
clone size: -
V gene: TRBV9
D gene: -
CDR3 protein: CASSADAKGYTF
CDR3 DNA: TGTGCCAGCAGTGCGGATGCGAAGGGCTACACCTTC

J gene: TRBJ2-5
clone size: -
V gene: TRBV3-1/TRBV3-2
D gene: -
CDR3 protein: CASSQGPQETQYF
CDR3 DNA: TGTGCCAGCAGTCAGGGACCGCAAGAGACCCAGTACTTC

J gene: TRBJ1-4
clone size: -
V gene: TRBV19
D gene: -
CDR3 protein: CASSRPTTNEKLFF
CDR3 DNA: TGTGCCAGTAGTAGGCCAACAACTAATGAAAAACTGTTTTTT

J gene: TRBJ1-1
clone size: -
V gene: TRBV6-5
D gene: -
CDR3 protein: CASRSGMMDRTEAFF
CDR3 DNA: TGTGCCAGCAGATCAGGCATGATGGATCGGACTGAAGCTTTCTTT

J gene: TRBJ2-3
clone size: -
V gene: TRBV5-8
D gene: -
CDR3 protein: CASSLIAGDTQYF
CDR3 DNA: TGTGCCAGCAGCTTGATTGCTGGAGATACGCAGTATTTT

J gene: TRBJ1-6
clone size: -
V gene: TRBV19
D gene: -
CDR3 protein: CASSPGTRNSPLHF
CDR3 DNA: TGTGCCAGTAGTCCGGGGACACGGAATTCACCCCTCCACTTT

J gene: TRBJ2-7
clone size: -
V gene: TRBV7-8
D gene: TRBD2
CDR3 protein: CASSGEGTYEQYF
CDR3 DNA: TGTGCCAGCAGCGGGGAGGGAACCTACGAGCAGTACTTC

J gene: TRBJ2-3
clone size: -
V gene: TRBV23-1
D gene: -
CDR3 protein: CASSLHRHSVF
CDR3 DNA: TGCGCCAGCAGCCTCCACCGTCACAGCGTTTTT

J gene: TRBJ1-1
clone size: -
V gene: TRBV11-2
D gene: TRBD1
CDR3 protein: CASSWGQLNTEAFF
CDR3 DNA: TGTGCCAGCAGCTGGGGACAGCTGAACACTGAAGCTTTCTTT

J gene: TRBJ2-7
clone size: -
V gene: TRBV4-1
D gene: TRBD1
CDR3 protein: CASSQEKGSRDRDYEQYF
CDR3 DNA: TGCGCCAGCAGCCAAGAAAAGGGCTCGAGGGACAGGGACTACGAGCAGTACTTC

J gene: TRBJ2-2
clone size: few
V gene: TRBV25-1
D gene: -
CDR3 protein: CASSDRTMNTGELFF
CDR3 DNA: TGTGCCAGCAGTGACCGGACCATGAACACCGGGGAGCTGTTTTTT

J gene: TRBJ2-1
clone size: -
V gene: TRBV6-6
D gene: -
CDR3 protein: CASSGSSNNEQFF
CDR3 DNA: TGTGCCAGCAGTGGTAGCAGCAACAATGAGCAGTTCTTC

J gene: TRBJ1-2
clone size: -
V gene: TRBV20-1
D gene: -
CDR3 protein: CSASLGGGVNGYTF
CDR3 DNA: TGCAGTGCTAGTTTAGGTGGGGGGGTTAATGGCTACACCTTC

J gene: TRBJ1-1
clone size: -
V gene: TRBV3-1/TRBV3-2
D gene: -
CDR3 protein: CASSQAGSNTEAFF
CDR3 DNA: TGTGCCAGCAGCCAGGCCGGGAGCAACACTGAAGCTTTCTTT

J gene: TRBJ2-7
clone size: -
V gene: TRBV11-3
D gene: -
CDR3 protein: CASSPGGTGTYEQYF
CDR3 DNA: TGTGCCAGCAGCCCAGGGGGGACGGGGACTTACGAGCAGTACTTC

J gene: TRBJ1-2
clone size: -
V gene: TRBV30
D gene: -
CDR3 protein: CAWSLDRGQVYGYTF
CDR3 DNA: TGTGCCTGGAGCCTGGACAGAGGACAAGTCTATGGCTACACCTTC

J gene: TRBJ1-1
clone size: -
V gene: TRBV29-1
D gene: -
CDR3 protein: CSVGHGGNMNTEAFF
CDR3 DNA: TGCAGCGTAGGACATGGTGGAAATATGAACACTGAAGCTTTCTTT

J gene: TRBJ1-1
clone size: -
V gene: TRBV7-9
D gene: TRBD1
CDR3 protein: CASSTGVNTEAFF
CDR3 DNA: TGTGCCAGCAGCACAGGGGTGAACACTGAAGCTTTCTTT

J gene: TRBJ2-1
clone size: -
V gene: TRBV6-4
D gene: TRBD2
CDR3 protein: CASSDSAAGGSEQFF
CDR3 DNA: TGTGCCAGCAGTGACTCGGCCGCGGGCGGGAGTGAGCAGTTCTTC

J gene: TRBJ2-7
clone size: -
V gene: TRBV28
D gene: TRBD1
CDR3 protein: CASSEGQGLREQYF
CDR3 DNA: TGTGCCAGCAGCGAAGGACAGGGGCTACGGGAGCAGTACTTC

J gene: TRBJ1-5
clone size: -
V gene: TRBV6-6
D gene: -
CDR3 protein: CASTRGAGAKQPQHF
CDR3 DNA: TGTGCCAGCACTCGAGGGGCGGGGGCTAAGCAGCCCCAGCATTTT

J gene: TRBJ2-2
clone size: -
V gene: TRBV5-1
D gene: TRBD2
CDR3 protein: CASSSTSGRAGTGELFF
CDR3 DNA: TGCGCCAGCAGCTCCACTAGCGGGAGGGCCGGAACCGGGGAGCTGTTTTTT

J gene: TRBJ1-2
clone size: -
V gene: TRBV19
D gene: -
CDR3 protein: CASRKVPGNYGYTF
CDR3 DNA: TGTGCCAGTAGGAAGGTCCCCGGTAACTATGGCTACACCTTC

J gene: TRBJ1-2
clone size: -
V gene: TRBV18
D gene: -
CDR3 protein: CASSLADPYYGYTF
CDR3 DNA: TGTGCCAGCTCACTTGCCGATCCCTACTATGGCTACACCTTC

J gene: TRBJ2-7
clone size: -
V gene: TRBV7-6
D gene: TRBD2
CDR3 protein: CASSLESGASYEQYF
CDR3 DNA: TGTGCCAGCAGCTTAGAAAGCGGGGCGTCCTACGAGCAGTACTTC

J gene: TRBJ1-4
clone size: few
V gene: TRBV5-1
D gene: -
CDR3 protein: CASNGANEKLFF
CDR3 DNA: TGCGCCAGCAACGGGGCTAATGAAAAACTGTTTTTT

J gene: TRBJ2-5
clone size: -
V gene: TRBV2
D gene: TRBD1
CDR3 protein: CASNEWTGQASGETQYF
CDR3 DNA: TGTGCCAGCAACGAGTGGACGGGACAGGCGAGCGGAGAGACCCAGTACTTC

J gene: TRBJ2-1
clone size: once
V gene: TRBV2
D gene: -
CDR3 protein: CASSEGHYNEQFF
CDR3 DNA: TGTGCCAGCAGTGAAGGTCATTACAATGAGCAGTTCTTC

J gene: TRBJ2-1
clone size: -
V gene: TRBV7-9
D gene: TRBD2
CDR3 protein: CATGASGIYNEQFF
CDR3 DNA: TGTGCCACCGGAGCTAGCGGGATCTACAATGAGCAGTTCTTC

J gene: TRBJ2-1
clone size: -
V gene: TRBV7-6
D gene: -
CDR3 protein: CASSLVGGQSSYNEQFF
CDR3 DNA: TGTGCCAGCAGCTTAGTGGGCGGGCAGAGCTCCTACAATGAGCAGTTCTTC

J gene: TRBJ2-4
clone size: -
V gene: TRBV5-1
D gene: -
CDR3 protein: CASSLAGVIQYF
CDR3 DNA: TGCGCCAGCAGCTTGGCAGGGGTCATTCAGTACTTC

J gene: TRBJ2-7
clone size: -
V gene: TRBV27
D gene: TRBD2
CDR3 protein: CASSLRDNSGRASYEQYF
CDR3 DNA: TGTGCCAGCAGTTTAAGGGACAATAGCGGGAGGGCCTCTTACGAGCAGTACTTC

J gene: TRBJ1-1
clone size: -
V gene: TRBV15
D gene: -
CDR3 protein: CATSWMENTEAFF
CDR3 DNA: TGTGCCACCAGTTGGATGGAGAACACTGAAGCTTTCTTT

J gene: TRBJ2-2
clone size: -
V gene: TRBV30
D gene: -
CDR3 protein: CAWSVGDTGELFF
CDR3 DNA: TGTGCCTGGAGTGTAGGGGACACCGGGGAGCTGTTTTTT

J gene: TRBJ1-2
clone size: -
V gene: TRBV3-1/TRBV3-2
D gene: -
CDR3 protein: CASSTSGRGYTF
CDR3 DNA: TGTGCCAGCAGCACCTCAGGGCGCGGCTACACCTTC

J gene: TRBJ2-1
clone size: -
V gene: TRBV7-9
D gene: TRBD2
CDR3 protein: CASSSQRESIYNEQFF
CDR3 DNA: TGTGCCAGCAGCTCCCAGCGGGAGTCCATCTACAATGAGCAGTTCTTC

J gene: TRBJ1-4
clone size: -
V gene: TRBV6-1
D gene: -
CDR3 protein: CASSSLQGGGEKLFF
CDR3 DNA: TGTGCCAGCAGTTCCCTACAGGGAGGGGGTGAAAAACTGTTTTTT

J gene: TRBJ2-1
clone size: few
V gene: TRBV11-3
D gene: -
CDR3 protein: CASSFDPYNEQFF
CDR3 DNA: TGTGCCAGCAGCTTTGACCCCTACAATGAGCAGTTCTTC

J gene: TRBJ1-1
clone size: few
V gene: TRBV19
D gene: TRBD1
CDR3 protein: CASSTQGGTEAFF
CDR3 DNA: TGTGCCAGCTCGACGCAGGGGGGGACTGAAGCTTTCTTT

J gene: TRBJ1-2
clone size: -
V gene: TRBV4-1
D gene: TRBD1
CDR3 protein: CASSRGQGAGGYTF
CDR3 DNA: TGCGCCAGCAGCCGAGGACAGGGGGCGGGAGGCTACACCTTC

J gene: TRBJ2-1
clone size: -
V gene: TRBV5-1
D gene: -
CDR3 protein: CASSLVSGAYNEQFF
CDR3 DNA: TGCGCCAGCAGCTTGGTTAGCGGCGCCTACAATGAGCAGTTCTTC

J gene: TRBJ2-1
clone size: -
V gene: TRBV24-1
D gene: TRBD2
CDR3 protein: CATSDAGTSGSYEQFF
CDR3 DNA: TGTGCCACCAGTGACGCCGGGACTAGCGGGAGCTATGAGCAGTTCTTC

J gene: TRBJ1-6
clone size: -
V gene: TRBV7-9
D gene: TRBD1
CDR3 protein: CASSPDRGKSPLHF
CDR3 DNA: TGTGCCAGCAGCCCCGACAGGGGAAAGTCACCCCTCCACTTT

J gene: TRBJ2-5
clone size: -
V gene: TRBV5-1
D gene: -
CDR3 protein: CASSSPQETQYF
CDR3 DNA: TGCGCCAGCAGTTCGCCCCAAGAGACCCAGTACTTC

J gene: TRBJ2-7
clone size: -
V gene: TRBV2
D gene: TRBD2
CDR3 protein: CASSRGESKTGTHHEQYF
CDR3 DNA: TGTGCCAGCAGCCGGGGGGAGTCCAAAACAGGTACTCACCACGAGCAGTACTTC

J gene: TRBJ2-1
clone size: -
V gene: TRBV5-1
D gene: -
CDR3 protein: CASSLGWRTVSGPYNEQFF
CDR3 DNA: TGCGCCAGCAGCTTGGGCTGGAGAACGGTCAGCGGGCCCTACAATGAGCAGTTCTTC

J gene: TRBJ1-5
clone size: -
V gene: TRBV28
D gene: -
CDR3 protein: CASSLRLGVGQPQHF
CDR3 DNA: TGTGCCAGCAGTTTACGTTTGGGGGTGGGTCAGCCCCAGCATTTT

J gene: TRBJ2-7
clone size: -
V gene: TRBV27
D gene: TRBD2
CDR3 protein: CASSFGGNEQYF
CDR3 DNA: TGTGCCAGCAGTTTCGGGGGGAACGAGCAGTACTTC

J gene: TRBJ1-5
clone size: -
V gene: TRBV21-1
D gene: -
CDR3 protein: CASSKGGGQGKNQPQHF
CDR3 DNA: TGTGCCAGCAGCAAAGGGGGGGGACAGGGGAAAAATCAGCCCCAGCATTTT